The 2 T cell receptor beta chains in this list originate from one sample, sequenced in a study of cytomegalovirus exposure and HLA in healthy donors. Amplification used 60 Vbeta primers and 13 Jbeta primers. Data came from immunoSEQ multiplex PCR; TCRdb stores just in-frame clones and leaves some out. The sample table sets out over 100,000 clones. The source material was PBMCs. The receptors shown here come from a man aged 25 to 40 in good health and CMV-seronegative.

The CDR3 DNA is TGTGCCAGCAGCCCTCGGCAGGGCGCAAGAGGCTACACCTTC. Translation: CASSPRQGARGYTF. V is TRBV7-2 and J is TRBJ1-2; the D gene is possibly TRBD1 (5 bases). The CDR3 extends over 14 amino acids. Trimming removed 5 bases from V and 8 bases from J, with 18 bases in between. Germline assignment: CDR1 SGHTA and CDR2 FQGNSA. The whole variable domain, remainder taken from reference TRBV7-2 and TRBJ1-2, is GAGVSQSPSNKVTEKGKDVELRCDPISGHTALYWYRQSLGQGLEFLIYFQGNSAPDKSGLPSDRFSAERTGGSVSTLTIQRTQQEDSAVYLCASSPRQGARGYTFGSGTRLTVV.

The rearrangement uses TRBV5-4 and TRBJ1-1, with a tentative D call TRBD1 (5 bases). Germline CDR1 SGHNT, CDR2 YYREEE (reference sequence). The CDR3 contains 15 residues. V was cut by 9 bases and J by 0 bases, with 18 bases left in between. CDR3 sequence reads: CATSRQGGMNTEAFF. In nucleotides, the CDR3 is TGTGCCACCTCAAGGCAGGGCGGGATGAACACTGAAGCTTTCTTT.